This T cell receptor (beta chain) came from a study of identifying expanded T cells in peripheral blood. Healthy donors had no documented immune events, such as infections, while sampled. Measured with immunoSEQ multiplex PCR; TCRdb has only the in-frame clones, and not every one. The table shows around 85,000 clones, with 70% to 90% occurring only once. Per germline, CDR1 MNHEY and CDR2 SMNVEV (reference sequence). The V and J ends lost 7 bases and 0 bases respectively, with 13 bases between them. The CDR3 covers 15 residues. The clonotype originates from a person aged 18 to 75 in good health. The gene calls are TRBV27 and TRBJ1-3; a possible D gene is TRBD1 (6 bases). The sample was blood. CDR3 in amino acids: CASMRTVNSGNTIYF. The DNA of the CDR3 is TGTGCCAGCATGAGGACAGTCAACTCTGGAAACACCATATATTTT.